Listed here are 25 T cell receptor beta chains from one sample, sequenced in a study of shared clonotypes between healthy human individuals (dated by TCRdb to about 2020). To prepare the library, the immunoSEQ multiplex PCR assay was applied. The immuneACCESS repertoire file appears here via TCRdb, limited to in-frame rearrangements. These files lack a portion of the clones; in checked studies, under half of the deficit traces to unresolved V genes, and the cause of the others is not known. Recorded for this sample are about 1 million clones; roughly 80% of them occurred a single time. The top ten clones comprise about 1.5% of the sample. Sequenced material: memory CD4+ T cells sorted from blood. The sample's cell subset or site label, decoded: CD45RA-negative fraction. These receptors all stem from a man younger than 30 in good health.

This sequence joins TRBV5-4 and TRBJ1-3, with TRBD1 matching 9 bases. The CDR3 loop spans 17 amino acids. The trim removed 2 bases at V and 0 bases at J, leaving 6 bases unmatched. Germline V CDR1 and CDR2: SGHNT, YYREEE (reference sequence). This chain's CDR3 is CASSLQGAQLSGNTIYF. CDR3 in DNA: TGTGCCAGCAGCTTACAGGGGGCCCAACTCTCTGGAAACACCATATATTTT.

The chain has TRBV28 and TRBJ2-7; TRBD1 is a possible D gene (5 bases). The V and J ends lost 6 bases and 2 bases respectively, with 8 bases between them. Germline CDR1 MDHEN, CDR2 SYDVKM. The CDR3 extends over 12 amino acids. CDR3 residues: CASRTDTYEQYF. The DNA of the CDR3 is TGTGCCAGCAGGACGGACACCTACGAGCAGTACTTC.

CDR3 loop: CASSLDSGGEQFF. CDR3 nucleotide sequence: TGTGCCAGCAGCTTAGATTCAGGCGGTGAGCAGTTCTTC. The chain links TRBV7-2 to TRBJ2-1; no reliable D call. Germline CDR1 SGHTA, CDR2 FQGNSA. V was cut by 1 base and J by 9 bases, with 10 bases left in between. CDR3 length: 13 residues.

The sample holds one count of this clone. J is TRBJ2-1 and V is TRBV11-2; the match to TRBD2 covers 7 bases. CDR1 SGHAT and CDR2 FQNNGV come from the germline V gene. CDR3 length: 16 amino acids. Germline trimming cut 5 bases from V and 0 bases from J; bases unmatched to any gene: 7. This CDR3 reads CASSRTPGGSYNEQFF. In DNA, the CDR3 is TGTGCCAGCAGCCGAACGCCGGGGGGCTCCTACAATGAGCAGTTCTTC.

This chain connects TRBV27 to TRBJ1-2; D is uncertain. Germline CDR1 MNHEY, CDR2 SMNVEV (reference sequence). The CDR3 has 16 amino acids. The V gene lost 5 bases and the J gene lost 1 base, with 17 bases spanning the gap. The CDR3 region is CASSRGLGRGNYGYTF. Written as DNA, the CDR3 is TGTGCCAGCAGTCGGGGATTGGGCCGCGGTAACTATGGCTACACCTTC.

The CDR3 loop is CASSISGQGYNEQFF. The CDR3 DNA sequence: TGCGCCAGCAGCATTTCGGGACAGGGGTACAATGAGCAGTTCTTC. The rearrangement links TRBV5-1 to TRBJ2-1; 10 bases are a match to TRBD1. Germline CDR1 SGHRS, CDR2 YFSETQ. V dropped 4 bases and J dropped 4; count of bases not matched to a gene: 5. The length of the CDR3 is 15 residues.

The chain employs TRBV19 and TRBJ1-4; 9 positions match TRBD1. Germline trimming cut 6 bases from V and 8 bases from J; bases unmatched to any gene: 10. The germline V gene encodes CDR1 LNHDA and CDR2 SQIVND (reference sequence). The CDR3 has 15 residues. The CDR3 loop reads CASRFPGTGREKLFF. As DNA, the CDR3 is TGTGCCAGTAGATTCCCCGGGACAGGGCGAGAAAAACTGTTTTTT.

The chain is built from TRBV6-6 and TRBJ2-3; 11 positions agree with TRBD2. The CDR3 is made up of 16 amino acids. CDR1 and CDR2 from the germline V gene are MNHNY and SVGAGI (reference sequence). V lost 4 bases to trimming and J lost 2 bases; unmatched junction nucleotides: 5. The CDR3 region has the DNA TGTGCCAGCAGTTCGGGGACTAGCGGATACACAGATACGCAGTATTTT. This sequence encodes CASSSGTSGYTDTQYF.

Only one count was recorded for this clone. The rearrangement links TRBV6-5 to TRBJ2-3; D remains unclear. The germline gives CDR1 MNHEY, CDR2 SVGAGI. The V and J ends lost 7 bases and 6 bases respectively, with 14 bases between them. The CDR3 length is 13 residues. DNA for the CDR3: TGTGCCAGCACCCACGGAATGGGGGATACGCAGTATTTT. Translating gives CASTHGMGDTQYF.

CDR3 nucleotides: TGTGCCAGCAGGCCGACTAGCGGTACCTACGAGCAGTACTTC. Its protein product is CASRPTSGTYEQYF. The V and J genes are TRBV2 and TRBJ2-7; 9 positions match TRBD2. Germline V lookup: CDR1 SNHLY, CDR2 FYNNEI. J was trimmed by 2 bases and V by 6 bases; bases with no gene match: 5. The CDR3 is 14 residues long.

The chain uses TRBV27 and TRBJ1-5; D might be TRBD1 (6 bases). Germline V gene data show CDR1 as MNHEY and CDR2 as SMNVEV (reference sequence). The CDR3 extends over 15 amino acids. The V end lost 6 bases, the J end lost 0 bases, and 12 bases lay between the germline ends. DNA of the CDR3: TGTGCCAGCAGCCCAGGGGCACTTAGCAATCAGCCCCAGCATTTT. Translating gives CASSPGALSNQPQHF.

The chain links TRBV4-3 to TRBJ2-7; D remains ambiguous. V lost 0 bases, J lost 4 bases, and 7 bases lay in between. The CDR3 length is 13 residues. Germline values: CDR1 LGHNA, CDR2 YSLEER. CDR3 nucleotides: TGCGCCAGCAGCCAAGATCGTAGTTACGAGCAGTACTTC. It yields the protein CASSQDRSYEQYF.

The CDR3 bases are TGTGCCAGCAGAAGGGGCTACTCCTACGAGCAGTACTTC. It translates to CASRRGYSYEQYF. This chain joins TRBV6-5 and TRBJ2-7; the D gene is possibly TRBD1 (5 bases). V lost 6 bases and J 0 bases, leaving 9 bases between the germline ends. This CDR3 is 13 amino acids long. CDR1 and CDR2 from the germline V gene are MNHEY and SVGAGI.

The genes are TRBV10-3 and TRBJ2-5, with no clear D. Trimming removed 4 bases from V and 2 bases from J, with 11 bases in between. Germline V CDR1 and CDR2: ENHRY, SYGVKD. This CDR3 is 14 amino acids long. The CDR3 DNA reads as TGTGCCATCAGTGTAAACAGAGAACAAGAGACCCAGTACTTC. It codes for CAISVNREQETQYF.

The chain uses TRBV5-4 and TRBJ2-5; 9 positions match TRBD2. Germline values: CDR1 SGHNT, CDR2 YYREEE (reference sequence). The J segment lost 5 bases and the V segment lost 0 bases, leaving 5 bases of the junction unmatched. This CDR3 is 15 amino acids long. The CDR3 is CASSLGRGGEETQYF. The CDR3 nucleotides are TGTGCCAGCAGCTTGGGGCGGGGGGGCGAGGAGACCCAGTACTTC.

The chain uses TRBV6-6 and TRBJ2-1, with 8 bases fitting TRBD1. The CDR3 contains 14 residues. V gave up 2 bases and J gave up 7 bases; unmatched junction bases: 4. Germline CDR1 MNHNY, CDR2 SVGAGI (reference sequence). CDR3 sequence reads: CASSYLRQGNEQFF. DNA for the CDR3: TGTGCCAGCAGTTACCTCCGACAGGGGAATGAGCAGTTCTTC.

The chain carries TRBV11-2 and TRBJ2-7, with D perhaps given as TRBD1 or TRBD2 (6 bases each). The germline V and J ends were trimmed by 7 bases and 1 base, with 17 bases remaining between them. This CDR3 comprises 15 residues. Germline CDR1 reads SGHAT; CDR2 reads FQNNGV. The CDR3 DNA is TGTGCCAGCACTATTGGAGGGGGAGGTTCCTACGAGCAGTACTTC. Translating it yields CASTIGGGGSYEQYF. The whole variable domain, filled in from reference TRBV11-2 and TRBJ2-7, reads EAGVAQSPRYKIIEKRQSVAFWCNPISGHATLYWYQQILGQGPKLLIQFQNNGVVDDSQLPKDRFSAERLKGVDSTLKIQPAKLEDSAVYLCASTIGGGGSYEQYFGPGTRLTVT.

This chain uses TRBV11-2 with TRBJ2-7; 11 bases are shared with TRBD1. Per germline, CDR1 SGHAT and CDR2 FQNNGV. The CDR3 has 15 amino acids. Germline trimming cut 8 bases from V and 6 bases from J; bases unmatched to any gene: 12. CDR3 in amino acids: CASGDRTGGASEQYF. CDR3 DNA: TGTGCCAGCGGGGATAGGACAGGGGGCGCTTCCGAGCAGTACTTC.

The chain combines TRBV10-2 with TRBJ1-3; TRBD1 matches at 8 bases. The CDR3 contains 16 residues. Germline lookup yields CDR1 WSHSY and CDR2 SAAADI. Trimming took 8 bases from V and 0 from J; bases not matched to a gene: 9. The CDR3 protein is CASAKQTGGSGNTIYF. The CDR3 region has the DNA TGCGCCAGCGCGAAACAAACAGGGGGCTCTGGAAACACCATATATTTT.

Concerning this clone: This same CDR3 is encoded by further DNA sequences in the sample. The CDR3 spells CASSPGQQNTGELFF. DNA for the CDR3: TGTGCCAGCTCCCCGGGACAGCAGAACACCGGGGAGCTGTTTTTT. The gene calls are TRBV18 and TRBJ2-2, with 7 bases lining up with TRBD1. Germline-derived CDR1 and CDR2 are KGHSH and LQKENI. This CDR3 has 15 amino acids. After removal of 6 bases from V and 1 base from J, the junction contained 5 bases not matched to a gene.

The chain recombines TRBV11-2 with TRBJ2-5; tentatively, D is TRBD1 (6 bases). The V and J ends lost 5 bases and 0 bases respectively, with 13 bases between them. Germline-derived CDR1 and CDR2 are SGHAT and FQNNGV. This CDR3 contains 15 residues. Here the CDR3 reads CASSPPTGNQETQYF. The CDR3 DNA reads as TGTGCCAGCAGCCCACCGACAGGAAACCAAGAGACCCAGTACTTC.

Details on this clone: This CDR3 is also generated by other DNA sequences in the sample. V gene TRBV9 combines with J gene TRBJ1-6, with 8 bases fitting TRBD1. The V segment lost 3 bases and the J segment 6 bases; nucleotides outside the gene matches: 2. The CDR3 is made up of 14 amino acids. Germline V gene data show CDR1 as SGDLS and CDR2 as YYNGEE. CDR3 protein: CASSAGQANSPLHF. The CDR3 coding sequence is TGTGCCAGCAGCGCGGGACAGGCTAATTCACCCCTCCACTTT. The complete variable domain, with remaining parts taken from reference TRBV9 and TRBJ1-6, reads DSGVTQTPKHLITATGQRVTLRCSPRSGDLSVYWYQQSLDQGLQFLIQYYNGEERAKGNILERFSAQQFPDLHSELNLSSLELGDSALYFCASSAGQANSPLHFGNGTRLTVT.

The CDR3 protein is CASSLNTGSTDTQYF. As DNA, the CDR3 is TGTGCCAGCAGCTTAAATACAGGGAGCACAGATACGCAGTATTTT. V is TRBV7-3 and J is TRBJ2-3, with a tentative D call TRBD1 (6 bases). The CDR3 has 15 amino acids. Trimming pared 1 base from V and 0 bases from J, leaving 8 bases between. Germline V CDR1 and CDR2: SGHTA, FQGTGA. The complete variable domain, with remaining parts taken from reference TRBV7-3 and TRBJ2-3, reads GAGVSQTPSNKVTEKGKYVELRCDPISGHTALYWYRQSLGQGPEFLIYFQGTGAADDSGLPNDRFFAVRPEGSVSTLKIQRTERGDSAVYLCASSLNTGSTDTQYFGPGTRLTVL.

The CDR3 DNA is TGTGCCAGCTCACCAAGGGGCTCCGATGGCTACACCTTC. This encodes CASSPRGSDGYTF. The genes are TRBV18 and TRBJ1-2; D is perhaps TRBD1 (5 bases). CDR1 is KGHSH and CDR2 is LQKENI in the germline V gene. Trimming took off 2 bases at V and 6 bases at J, with 10 bases between the two ends. This CDR3 spans 13 amino acids.

This clone showed up just a few times. DNA of the CDR3: TGTGCCAGCAGGCGGGGACAGGGGGCGTCGAATGAGCAGTTCTTC. Translation gives CASRRGQGASNEQFF. The rearrangement links TRBV5-4 to TRBJ2-1; TRBD1 aligns across 12 bases. V dropped 5 bases and J dropped 7; count of bases not matched to a gene: 7. Looked up from germline, CDR1 is SGHNT and CDR2 is YYREEE (reference sequence). CDR3 length: 15 amino acids.